One sample yielded the 8 T cell receptor beta chains listed below, sequenced in a study of shared clonotypes between healthy human individuals. The repertoire was sequenced with immunoSEQ multiplex PCR; TCRdb's copy has only in-frame clones and lacks some. This repertoire shows around 1.1 million clones, around three quarters found once; its top ten account for about 0.94%. The sequencing sample was made of memory CD4+ T cells from PBMCs. This sample's subset: CD45RA-negative fraction. These TCRs come from a man aged 18 to 29 in good health. Some clones in this sample may be carry-over from other donors' samples.

This rearrangement joins TRBV7-2 to TRBJ2-6; D possibly corresponds to TRBD1 (6 bases). V lost 5 bases to trimming and J lost 2 bases, with 13 bases between them. Germline lookup yields CDR1 SGHTA and CDR2 FQGNSA. The CDR3 sequence is 16 residues long. In nucleotides, the CDR3 is TGTGCCAGCAGCCCCCAACAGGGCACTGGGGCCAACGTCCTGACTTTC. Protein: CASSPQQGTGANVLTF.

The chain is built from TRBV11-2 and TRBJ2-5; no reliable D call. The CDR3 length is 14 residues. Germline CDR1 is SGHAT and CDR2 is FQNNGV. With 4 bases removed from V and 8 bases from J, the gap between germline ends came to 17 bases. CDR3 sequence (DNA): TGTGCCAGCAGCTCCAGAACCGTTGCGGACACCCAGTACTTC. This codes for CASSSRTVADTQYF.

The gene calls are TRBV5-1 and TRBJ2-7; 13 nucleotides match TRBD2. The junction had 8 bases not matched to a gene; V was cut back by 4 bases and J by 4 bases. The V gene's germline CDR1 is SGHRS and CDR2 YFSETQ. This CDR3 region has 16 residues. The CDR3 nucleotides are TGCGCCAGCAGCGAGACCCGACTAGCGGGGGGTTACGAGCAGTACTTC. Translation gives CASSETRLAGGYEQYF.

The chain has TRBV13 and TRBJ2-5; D ambiguous. The V end was cut by 4 bases, the J end by 1 base, with 10 bases between. CDR1 is PRHDT, CDR2 FYEKMQ, per germline (reference sequence). The CDR3 is made up of 14 amino acids. The CDR3 protein is CASSSTSRQETQYF. The CDR3 DNA sequence: TGTGCCAGCAGCTCTACGAGTCGCCAAGAGACCCAGTACTTC. The whole variable domain, filled in from reference TRBV13 and TRBJ2-5, reads AAGVIQSPRHLIKEKRETATLKCYPIPRHDTVYWYQQGPGQDPQFLISFYEKMQSDKGSIPDRFSAQQFSDYHSELNMSSLELGDSALYFCASSSTSRQETQYFGPGTRLLVL.

The chain recombines TRBV4-2 with TRBJ1-2, with TRBD1 as a possible D gene (5 bases). V was shortened by 1 base and J by 0 bases, with 21 bases between the two germline ends. The germline gives CDR1 LGHNA, CDR2 YNFKEQ. The CDR3 runs to 19 residues. In nucleotides, the CDR3 is TGTGCCAGCAGCCAAGTTACTTCGGGGCAGATAGCAGCTAACTATGGCTACACCTTC. Its protein is CASSQVTSGQIAANYGYTF.

The genes are TRBV4-3 and TRBJ2-7, with a possible D match to TRBD1 (6 bases). Trimming stripped 0 bases from V and 2 bases from J, with 11 bases between. Germline CDR1 is LGHNA and CDR2 is YSLEER. This CDR3 has 15 amino acids. Here the CDR3 DNA reads TGCGCCAGCAGCCAAGAAGGAGGACAGACCTACGAGCAGTACTTC. It codes for CASSQEGGQTYEQYF.

This clone was recorded only once. The chain joins TRBV7-6 to TRBJ2-7; tentatively, D is TRBD1 or TRBD2 (5 bases each). CDR1 SGHVS and CDR2 FNYEAQ come from the germline V gene. This CDR3 region has 16 residues. Trimming stripped 5 bases from V and 3 bases from J, with 20 bases between. Written as DNA, the CDR3 is TGTGCCAGCAGCCCAACCGGGGATGGGGGTATCTACGAGCAGTACTTC. Translating gives CASSPTGDGGIYEQYF.

This clone was counted a few times. The V gene is TRBV2, the J gene TRBJ1-3; tentatively, D is TRBD1 (5 bases). Trimming pared 6 bases from V and 8 bases from J, leaving 14 bases between. CDR1 is SNHLY, CDR2 FYNNEI, per germline. The CDR3 runs 13 residues. The chain's CDR3 is CASRLGPSDTIYF. In nucleotides, the CDR3 is TGTGCCAGCAGGCTGGGACCCTCAGACACCATATATTTT.